These 24 T cell receptor beta chains originate from one sample sequenced in a study of blood T cell repertoires in COVID-19. The repertoire was sequenced with immunoSEQ multiplex PCR; TCRdb's copy has only in-frame clones and lacks some. The sample carries approximately 120,000 clones, 81% recorded once. Sample: peripheral blood. These receptors were collected from a human donor in a cohort sampled during active COVID-19.

Here the CDR3 reads CASSRDRGSDTQYF. In DNA, the CDR3 is TGTGCCAGTAGCCGGGACAGGGGATCAGATACGCAGTATTTT. The chain is built from TRBV19 and TRBJ2-3; 10 bases are shared with TRBD1. Germline V gene data show CDR1 as LNHDA and CDR2 as SQIVND (reference sequence). J gave up 4 bases and V 6 bases, and 4 bases lay outside the gene matches. The CDR3 is 14 amino acids.

The chain joins TRBV6-6 to TRBJ2-6, with 7 bases identical to TRBD1. The germline V gene encodes CDR1 MNHNY and CDR2 SVGAGI (reference sequence). The CDR3 runs to 15 residues. Trimming at V came to 6 bases and at J to 3 bases, leaving 5 bases not matched to a gene. CDR3 sequence (DNA): TGTGCCAGCAGCCGCGACAGGGATGGGGCCAACGTCCTGACTTTC. It yields the protein CASSRDRDGANVLTF.

The rearrangement uses TRBV25-1 and TRBJ2-7; 9 bases line up with TRBD1. The germline CDR1 and CDR2 sequences are MGHDK and SYGVNS. J gave up 3 bases and V 0 bases, and 9 bases lay outside the gene matches. The CDR3 loop spans 17 amino acids. CDR3 loop: CASSEYGQGFKGYEQYF. The CDR3 bases are TGTGCCAGCAGTGAATATGGACAGGGGTTTAAGGGCTACGAGCAGTACTTC.

V gene TRBV2 combines with J gene TRBJ1-5; possibly TRBD1 for D (5 bases). V lost 6 bases and J 1 base, leaving 10 bases between the germline ends. Germline lookup yields CDR1 SNHLY and CDR2 FYNNEI. This CDR3 is 14 amino acids long. CDR3 region: CASSRDSSNQPQHF. CDR3 nucleotides: TGTGCCAGCAGCCGGGACTCCAGCAATCAGCCCCAGCATTTT.

J is TRBJ2-7 and V is TRBV27; D is possibly TRBD2 (7 bases). V lost 7 bases and J lost 2, with 18 bases in between. The V gene's germline CDR1 is MNHEY and CDR2 SMNVEV (reference sequence). The CDR3 consists of 15 residues. The CDR3 DNA sequence: TGTGCCAGCACTCCCCAGGGCGGGGGCCCCTACGAGCAGTACTTC. Its translation is CASTPQGGGPYEQYF.

This sequence joins TRBV30 and TRBJ1-2, with D hard to call. CDR1 GTSNPN and CDR2 SVGIG come from the germline V gene (reference sequence). V lost 2 bases, J lost 2 bases, and 12 bases lay in between. The CDR3 runs to 14 residues. The CDR3 DNA follows: TGTGCCTGGAGTTACTTTGGTACGAACTATGGCTACACCTTC. It specifies CAWSYFGTNYGYTF.

The chain couples TRBV5-1 to TRBJ1-6; 7 bases fit TRBD1. The CDR3 extends over 15 amino acids. Trimming removed 3 bases from V and 8 bases from J; junction bases left unmatched: 8. Germline CDR1 and CDR2: SGHRS and YFSETQ. For the CDR3, the DNA is TGCGCCAGCAGCTACTACAGGACAGGAGATTCACCCCTCCACTTT. This codes for CASSYYRTGDSPLHF.

This clone came up a few times. The chain is built from TRBV2 and TRBJ2-7; 13 positions agree with TRBD2. This CDR3 is built from 15 residues. Germline CDR1 SNHLY, CDR2 FYNNEI. V lost 8 bases to trimming and J lost 10 bases; unmatched junction nucleotides: 14. The CDR3 region has the DNA TGTGCCAGCCAGAGGGCAGGACTAGCGGGAGCCCGCCAGTACTTC. It is translated as CASQRAGLAGARQYF. The variable domain in full, with the rest retrieved from reference TRBV2 and TRBJ2-7, is EPEVTQTPSHQVTQMGQEVILRCVPISNHLYFYWYRQILGQKVEFLVSFYNNEISEKSEIFDDQFSVERPDGSNFTLKIRSTKLEDSAMYFCASQRAGLAGARQYFGPGTRLTVT.

This chain uses TRBV27 with TRBJ1-1; D might be TRBD1 (5 bases). CDR1 and CDR2 from the germline V gene are MNHEY and SMNVEV (reference sequence). The CDR3 contains 12 residues. V dropped 6 bases and J dropped 1 base, with 6 bases sitting between them. In nucleotides, the CDR3 is TGTGCCAGCAGAGACAGGAACACTGAAGCTTTCTTT. Translated, it gives CASRDRNTEAFF.

The chain couples TRBV5-4 to TRBJ1-2; D call uncertain. The V gene's germline CDR1 is SGHNT and CDR2 YYREEE (reference sequence). The V gene lost 4 bases and the J gene lost 7 bases, with 11 bases spanning the gap. CDR3 length: 12 residues. The CDR3 bases are TGTGCCAGCAGCCTGAGTGAGCGTGGCTACACCTTC. This codes for CASSLSERGYTF.

The V call is TRBV11-3, the J call TRBJ2-7, with 7 positions matching TRBD1. The V segment lost 5 bases and the J segment 12 bases; nucleotides outside the gene matches: 10. Germline V CDR1 and CDR2: SGHNT, YENEEA. This CDR3 is 12 amino acids long. The CDR3 DNA sequence: TGTGCCAGCAGCCCCGACAGGGTTCGCAGGTACTTC. It specifies CASSPDRVRRYF.

The J gene is TRBJ1-6, the V gene TRBV5-4, with TRBD1 matching over 10 bases. CDR3 length equals 15 residues. J lost 8 bases, V lost 4 bases, and 6 bases had no gene match. The germline gives CDR1 SGHNT, CDR2 YYREEE (reference sequence). CDR3 region: CASSQDRGLDSPLHF. CDR3 coding DNA: TGTGCCAGCAGCCAAGACAGGGGGCTCGATTCACCCCTCCACTTT. The full variable domain, in which reference TRBV5-4 and TRBJ1-6 provide the parts outside the CDR3, is ETGVTQSPTHLIKTRGQQVTLRCSSQSGHNTVSWYQQALGQGPQFIFQYYREEENGRGNFPPRFSGLQFPNYSSELNVNALELDDSALYLCASSQDRGLDSPLHFGNGTRLTVT.

The chain carries TRBV7-2 and TRBJ2-6; the D gene is possibly TRBD2 (5 bases). The CDR3 extends over 15 amino acids. Germline V CDR1 and CDR2: SGHTA, FQGNSA. V was clipped by 5 bases and J by 3 bases, with 11 bases between them. The CDR3 coding sequence is TGTGCCAGCAGCCCAAAGAGCGGTGGGGCCAACGTCCTGACTTTC. Protein: CASSPKSGGANVLTF.

The chain links TRBV7-8 to TRBJ1-2; D gene unclear. Germline CDR1 is SGHVS and CDR2 is FQNEAQ. V lost 1 base and J 4 bases, leaving 10 bases between the germline ends. CDR3 size: 14 residues. CDR3 in amino acids: CASSLDAEGYGYTF. DNA for the CDR3: TGTGCCAGCAGCTTAGACGCGGAGGGCTATGGCTACACCTTC.

The chain is built from TRBV6-6 and TRBJ2-7; 9 bases line up with TRBD2. The CDR3 covers 13 residues. Looked up from germline, CDR1 is MNHNY and CDR2 is SVGAGI (reference sequence). Trimming cost V 4 bases and J 4 bases; bases outside gene matches: 2. The CDR3 nucleotides read TGTGCCAGCAGTTTCCTAGCGGGGTACGAGCAGTACTTC. Residues: CASSFLAGYEQYF.

The V and J genes are TRBV4-3 and TRBJ2-1; 15 bases are shared with TRBD2. This CDR3 comprises 16 residues. Trimming took 2 bases from V and 7 from J; bases not matched to a gene: 3. Germline V gene lookup returns CDR1 LGHNA and CDR2 YSLEER. CDR3 in DNA: TGCGCCAGCAGCCAAACCGGGACTAGCGGGAGGAATGAGCAGTTCTTC. This encodes CASSQTGTSGRNEQFF.

The genes are TRBV29-1 and TRBJ2-7; no clear D gene. Trimming took 4 bases from V and 2 from J, leaving 18 bases between them. Germline-derived CDR1 and CDR2 are SQVTM and ANQGSEA. The CDR3 loop spans 15 amino acids. DNA for the CDR3: TGCAGCGTTGCGTCCCTTGAGAAACAGACCTACGAGCAGTACTTC. It translates to CSVASLEKQTYEQYF.

The V gene is TRBV19, the J gene TRBJ2-6; D perhaps matches TRBD1 (5 bases). V shed 5 bases and J shed 2 bases, with 10 bases lying between them. The germline V gene has CDR1 LNHDA and CDR2 SQIVND (reference sequence). The CDR3 is made up of 15 amino acids. CDR3 sequence: CASSQGTAGANVLTF. In nucleotides, the CDR3 is TGTGCCAGTAGTCAGGGTACAGCTGGGGCCAACGTCCTGACTTTC.

This rearrangement joins TRBV14 to TRBJ2-3; perhaps TRBD2 as D (6 bases). The germline V gene has CDR1 SGHDN and CDR2 FVKESK. The CDR3 runs 16 residues. V was shortened by 1 base and J by 2 bases, with 13 bases between the two germline ends. The CDR3 protein is CASSQAWRDLTDTQYF. DNA for the CDR3: TGTGCCAGCAGCCAAGCATGGCGGGACCTCACAGATACGCAGTATTTT.

This chain uses TRBV28 with TRBJ2-5, with TRBD2 matching over 8 bases. Per the germline V gene, CDR1 is MDHEN and CDR2 is SYDVKM. The CDR3 runs to 14 residues. The J segment lost 7 bases and the V segment lost 8 bases, leaving 12 bases of the junction unmatched. This chain's CDR3 is CASFPGGPVGTQYF. The DNA for the CDR3 is TGTGCCAGCTTTCCGGGAGGGCCGGTCGGGACCCAGTACTTC.

The CDR3 region is CASSQGEPGQRTFYEQYF. CDR3 DNA sequence: TGCGCCAGCAGCCAAGGTGAACCGGGACAGAGGACTTTCTACGAGCAGTACTTC. The chain recombines TRBV4-3 with TRBJ2-7; 7 nucleotides align to TRBD1. This CDR3 is built from 18 residues. Germline V gene lookup returns CDR1 LGHNA and CDR2 YSLEER. The V and J ends lost 1 base and 3 bases, in that order; junction bases with no gene match: 15.

This chain connects TRBV19 to TRBJ1-5; D remains ambiguous. V was trimmed by 3 bases and J by 2 bases, leaving 8 bases between them. CDR3 length: 14 amino acids. CDR1 and CDR2 from the germline V gene are LNHDA and SQIVND (reference sequence). The CDR3 loop reads CASSISGGNQPQHF. Here the CDR3 DNA reads TGTGCCAGTAGTATTAGCGGCGGCAATCAGCCCCAGCATTTT.

The V and J genes are TRBV18 and TRBJ2-7; TRBD1 is a possible D gene (7 bases). V dropped 3 bases and J dropped 2 bases, with 14 bases sitting between them. Germline V lookup: CDR1 KGHSH, CDR2 LQKENI. The CDR3 is 15 amino acids. CDR3 DNA sequence: TGTGCCAGCTCACCCCCTGGAGGGACAGCCTACGAGCAGTACTTC. Its protein is CASSPPGGTAYEQYF.

V and J are TRBV10-1 and TRBJ1-1; D is ambiguous. Germline V lookup: CDR1 WNHNN, CDR2 SYGVQD (reference sequence). The V end was cut by 8 bases, the J end by 0 bases, with 16 bases between. The CDR3 consists of 15 residues. In DNA form, the CDR3 reads TGCGCCAGCCCGGCGGTCCCGGCGGTGAACACTGAAGCTTTCTTT. Translation gives CASPAVPAVNTEAFF.